One TCR beta chain is described in this entry. No antigen is known for it. Deep-level assay runs were performed. Original processing notes: There were no quality scores in the junction-only immunoSEQ sequences, so filtering differed. Method: immunoSEQ multiplex PCR; TCRdb's copy keeps in-frame clones and lacks some. V, J and clone size are those of that table, while D and trimming were read from the DNA. The sample yields millions of clones, 85% to 95% seen once. Only CD45RO-negative cells positively selected for CCR7 counted as naive CD8 cells, so terminally differentiated effector memory CD45RA+ cells were excluded. This sample was included in a study of shared clonotypes between healthy human individuals. Study results and limitations: Donor clonotype sharing was expected to depend on sequencing depth.

Sequenced input: naive CD8+ T cells from PBMCs. The TCR sequence derives from a young man in good health. Some clones in this sample may be carry-over from other donors' samples.

The CDR3 here is CASRQDSTDTQYF. CDR3 bases: TGTGCCAGTAGGCAGGACAGCACAGATACGCAGTATTTT. The V gene is TRBV19, the J gene TRBJ2-3; D is unresolved. The V end was cut by 6 bases, the J end by 0 bases, with 7 bases between. Germline CDR1 is LNHDA and CDR2 is SQIVND (reference sequence). The CDR3 runs 13 residues.